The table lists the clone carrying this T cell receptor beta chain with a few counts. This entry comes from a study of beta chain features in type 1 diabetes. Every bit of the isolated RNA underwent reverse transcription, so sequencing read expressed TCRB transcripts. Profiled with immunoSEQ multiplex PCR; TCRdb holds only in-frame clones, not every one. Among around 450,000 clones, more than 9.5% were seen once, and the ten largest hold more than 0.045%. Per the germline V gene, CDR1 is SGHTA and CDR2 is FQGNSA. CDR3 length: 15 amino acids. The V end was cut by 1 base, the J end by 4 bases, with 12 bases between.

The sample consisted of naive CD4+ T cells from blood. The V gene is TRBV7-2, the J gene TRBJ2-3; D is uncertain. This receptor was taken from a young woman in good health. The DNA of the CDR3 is TGTGCCAGCAGCTTAGTAGCCGTGGGCCCAGATACGCAGTATTTT. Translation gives CASSLVAVGPDTQYF.